The sequence of this T cell receptor beta chain was determined in a study of beta chain features in type 1 diabetes. Study findings and constraints: Among patients with Type 1 diabetes, TCRB CDR3s were moderately but significantly shorter in every one of the four CD4+ subsets.

V was clipped by 5 bases and J by 0 bases; unmatched bases: 4. Per the germline V gene, CDR1 is SGHAT and CDR2 is FQNNGV. The CDR3 has 15 residues. About this clone: The antigen is undetermined.

The whole isolated RNA underwent reverse transcription, so sequencing captured expressed TCRB transcripts. Assay: immunoSEQ multiplex PCR; the TCRdb copy retains only in-frame clones and omits some. The data hold about 52,000 clones, with roughly 40% observed a single time. Sorting of CD4+ naive, central memory, regulatory and stem cell-like memory cells was performed via CD45RO/CCR7/CD25/CD127/CD95/CD27. The purity of all sorted populations exceeded 95%. The source of this sequence is a young man with type 1 diabetes. The rearrangement links TRBV11-2 to TRBJ2-3, with 8 bases identical to TRBD2. Specimen: Tregs from blood. CDR3 amino acids: CASSIGTSSTDTQYF. As DNA, the CDR3 is TGTGCCAGCAGCATAGGGACTAGTAGCACAGATACGCAGTATTTT.